This passage covers 28 T cell receptor beta chains from one sample sequenced in a study of cytomegalovirus exposure and HLA in healthy donors. PCR involved 60 Vbeta and 13 Jbeta primers. Sequencing was performed with immunoSEQ multiplex PCR; in TCRdb, only in-frame clones are kept and a portion is missing. In the table there are approximately 200,000 clones, 75% to 80% of which are singletons. The sequencing input was PBMCs. The receptors originated from a man aged 18 to 30 in good health and CMV-seronegative.

V usage is TRBV29-1 and J usage is TRBJ2-1; no reliable D call. The germline V gene has CDR1 SQVTM and CDR2 ANQGSEA. Between the trimmed V and J ends, which lost 4 bases and 6 bases, there was a span of 16 bases. This CDR3 is 14 amino acids long. The CDR3: CSVADGLTGNEQFF. CDR3 in DNA: TGCAGCGTTGCAGACGGCCTAACGGGCAATGAGCAGTTCTTC.

The rearrangement uses TRBV13 and TRBJ2-3; 11 positions match TRBD2. CDR1 and CDR2 (germline): PRHDT, FYEKMQ (reference sequence). V dropped 4 bases and J dropped 2; count of bases not matched to a gene: 5. The CDR3 is 16 amino acids. This chain's CDR3 is CASSSGTSGLTDTQYF. The CDR3 bases are TGTGCCAGCAGCTCCGGGACTAGCGGACTCACAGATACGCAGTATTTT.

This clone has a single count. The V and J genes are TRBV28 and TRBJ2-7; a weak D match, TRBD1 (6 bases). Looked up from germline, CDR1 is MDHEN and CDR2 is SYDVKM. The CDR3 length is 14 residues. V gave up 6 bases and J gave up 2 bases, with 14 bases separating them. DNA of the CDR3: TGTGCCAGCAGGGGACATGTCGGGGCCTACGAGCAGTACTTC. Amino acids: CASRGHVGAYEQYF. Full variable domain (outside the CDR3, taken from reference TRBV28 and TRBJ2-7): DVKVTQSSRYLVKRTGEKVFLECVQDMDHENMFWYRQDPGLGLRLIYFSYDVKMKEKGDIPEGYSVSREKKERFSLILESASTNQTSMYLCASRGHVGAYEQYFGPGTRLTVT.

This chain joins TRBV19 and TRBJ1-5; possibly TRBD1 for D (5 bases). The V gene lost 2 bases and the J gene lost 3 bases, with 8 bases spanning the gap. Germline values: CDR1 LNHDA, CDR2 SQIVND (reference sequence). The CDR3 has 14 residues. CDR3 in DNA: TGTGCCAGTAGTATACAGGGTTTCAATCAGCCCCAGCATTTT. Its translation is CASSIQGFNQPQHF.

This clone was seen only once. The chain joins TRBV2 to TRBJ2-7; weak D call: TRBD2 (5 bases). This CDR3 region has 13 residues. The germline V gene encodes CDR1 SNHLY and CDR2 FYNNEI. With 3 bases removed from V and 6 bases from J, the gap between germline ends came to 12 bases. The CDR3 reads CASSEPGKIEQYF. The DNA of the CDR3 is TGTGCCAGCAGTGAGCCGGGGAAAATCGAGCAGTACTTC.

CDR3 DNA sequence: TGTGCCAGTACCGAGACAGGGCCCAGGGACATTCAGTACTTC. It codes for CASTETGPRDIQYF. The V call is TRBV19, the J call TRBJ2-4; 7 bases agree with TRBD1. The CDR3 length is 14 residues. Trimming removed 7 bases from V and 8 bases from J; junction bases left unmatched: 11. CDR1 and CDR2 (germline): LNHDA, SQIVND (reference sequence).

The rearrangement joins TRBV9 to TRBJ2-5; the match to TRBD2 covers 10 bases. Germline lookup yields CDR1 SGDLS and CDR2 YYNGEE. The CDR3 spans 16 residues. V dropped 0 bases and J dropped 5; count of bases not matched to a gene: 7. The CDR3 DNA sequence: TGTGCCAGCAGCGTAGGGGCTAGCGGGGGACGGGAGACCCAGTACTTC. Its protein product is CASSVGASGGRETQYF.

For the CDR3, the DNA is TGTGCCAGCAGCTCCGGACAGGAGAACATTTTCTATGGCTACACCTTC. Translation: CASSSGQENIFYGYTF. The chain is built from TRBV5-8 and TRBJ1-2; the match to TRBD1 covers 7 bases. Germline CDR1 and CDR2: SGHTS and YDEGEE. There are 16 residues in the CDR3. The trim removed 3 bases at V and 4 bases at J, leaving 12 bases unmatched.

This clone was observed a handful of times. V usage is TRBV7-6 and J usage is TRBJ1-1; 7 bases are a match to TRBD1. The CDR3 is 14 residues long. Trimming at V came to 6 bases and at J to 0 bases, leaving 4 bases not matched to a gene. In germline, CDR1 is SGHVS, CDR2 FNYEAQ. CDR3 in DNA: TGTGCCAGCAGTTCGACAGGGATGAACACTGAAGCTTTCTTT. Amino acids: CASSSTGMNTEAFF.

The genes are TRBV4-3 and TRBJ2-7; 8 positions agree with TRBD2. CDR1 is LGHNA, CDR2 YSLEER, per germline. V lost 2 bases and J lost 5; bases outside the gene matches: 14. CDR3 length: 17 residues. The CDR3 nucleotides read TGCGCCAGCAGCCAATACACCTCGAGCGGGGGCCTCAACGAGCAGTACTTC. Translating gives CASSQYTSSGGLNEQYF.

This clone was found many times. The V gene is TRBV4-3, the J gene TRBJ1-5; D is uncertain. The ends were cut back, 0 bases at V and 0 bases at J, with 6 bases in the middle. The germline V gene encodes CDR1 LGHNA and CDR2 YSLEER. The CDR3 runs 15 residues. CDR3 nucleotide sequence: TGCGCCAGCAGCCAAGACCCCGTTAGCAATCAGCCCCAGCATTTT. It codes for CASSQDPVSNQPQHF.

The V gene is TRBV19, the J gene TRBJ2-1, with D hard to call. The V and J ends lost 2 bases and 9 bases respectively, with 8 bases between them. The CDR3 consists of 12 residues. CDR1 and CDR2 (germline): LNHDA, SQIVND (reference sequence). CDR3 coding DNA: TGTGCCAGTAGTATAACTCCCGGTGAGCAGTTCTTC. It codes for CASSITPGEQFF.

The gene calls are TRBV5-4 and TRBJ2-5, with D hard to call. The germline CDR1 and CDR2 sequences are SGHNT and YYREEE (reference sequence). This CDR3 is 15 amino acids long. V lost 0 bases, J lost 5 bases, and 14 bases lay in between. CDR3 residues: CASSLGSGSEETQYF. DNA of the CDR3: TGTGCCAGCAGCTTGGGTTCCGGGTCTGAGGAGACCCAGTACTTC.

The V call is TRBV11-3, the J call TRBJ2-3; D gene ambiguous. The CDR3 runs 15 residues. Germline values: CDR1 SGHNT, CDR2 YENEEA. V was trimmed by 2 bases and J by 3 bases, leaving 12 bases between them. The CDR3 protein is CASSLPAEHTDTQYF. The CDR3 DNA reads as TGTGCCAGCAGCTTACCCGCCGAGCATACAGATACGCAGTATTTT.

This sequence joins TRBV7-2 and TRBJ1-1; 8 nucleotides align to TRBD1. V shed 5 bases, J shed 11 bases, and the junction held 7 bases outside the gene matches. Germline V lookup: CDR1 SGHTA, CDR2 FQGNSA. The CDR3 spans 12 residues. The CDR3 region is CASSPRTGSAFF. The CDR3 bases are TGTGCCAGCAGCCCTAGGACAGGGTCGGCTTTCTTT.

This clone came up a few times. V usage is TRBV2 and J usage is TRBJ1-4; D might be TRBD1 (5 bases). Trimming cost V 7 bases and J 10 bases, with 13 bases left between them. The V gene's germline CDR1 is SNHLY and CDR2 FYNNEI. This CDR3 is built from 12 residues. This chain's CDR3 is CASKLTDGKLFF. DNA for the CDR3: TGTGCCAGCAAACTGACAGATGGAAAACTGTTTTTT.

V gene TRBV7-9 combines with J gene TRBJ1-4; D not resolved. This CDR3 is 13 amino acids long. The V gene lost 4 bases and the J gene lost 13 bases, with 16 bases spanning the gap. CDR1 and CDR2 (germline): SEHNR, FQNEAQ (reference sequence). The CDR3 region is CASSSNSIETLFF. The CDR3 DNA is TGTGCCAGCAGCTCTAACAGTATAGAGACACTGTTTTTT.

J is TRBJ2-7 and V is TRBV5-1; 14 bases map to TRBD2. CDR3 length: 15 residues. Trimming at V came to 4 bases and at J to 5 bases, leaving 5 bases not matched to a gene. The germline gives CDR1 SGHRS, CDR2 YFSETQ. The CDR3 DNA reads as TGCGCCAGCAGCCCGGGACTAGCGGGAGAACACGAGCAGTACTTC. Translation gives CASSPGLAGEHEQYF.

The V and J genes are TRBV28 and TRBJ1-2; D not certain. The germline V gene encodes CDR1 MDHEN and CDR2 SYDVKM. This CDR3 region has 13 residues. Trimming left V 6 bases short and J 4 bases short, with 12 bases between. CDR3 region: CASSSFPIYGYTF. For the CDR3, the DNA is TGTGCCAGCAGCTCCTTTCCTATCTATGGCTACACCTTC.

J is TRBJ2-2 and V is TRBV6-8; TRBD2 might be the D (5 bases). The CDR3 is 13 residues long. The V end lost 5 bases, the J end lost 7 bases, and 11 bases lay between the germline ends. The germline V gene has CDR1 MNHGY and CDR2 SAAAGT. This chain's CDR3 is CASSASGIGELFF. The CDR3 nucleotides read TGTGCCAGCAGTGCCTCGGGGATCGGGGAGCTGTTTTTT.

The chain carries TRBV28 and TRBJ1-1, with TRBD1 matching over 8 bases. After removal of 2 bases from V and 8 bases from J, the junction contained 1 base not matched to a gene. The CDR3 has 12 residues. The germline CDR1 and CDR2 sequences are MDHEN and SYDVKM. CDR3 nucleotides: TGTGCCAGCAGTTTACAGGGGGCCGAAGCTTTCTTT. Protein sequence: CASSLQGAEAFF.

The genes are TRBV19 and TRBJ1-1; 9 positions match TRBD1. From germline, CDR1 is LNHDA and CDR2 SQIVND (reference sequence). Trimming took 9 bases from V and 1 from J; bases not matched to a gene: 3. The CDR3 spans 13 residues. CDR3 DNA: TGTGCCAGCCGGGACAGGGCGAACACTGAAGCTTTCTTT. It codes for CASRDRANTEAFF.

The chain uses TRBV6-5 and TRBJ2-5, with 9 bases identical to TRBD1. This CDR3 has 14 residues. Germline V CDR1 and CDR2: MNHEY, SVGAGI. V dropped 5 bases and J dropped 11; count of bases not matched to a gene: 12. The CDR3 loop is CASSPPGQGLEQYF. The CDR3 DNA is TGTGCCAGCAGTCCCCCGGGACAGGGCTTAGAGCAGTACTTC.

This chain uses TRBV11-2 with TRBJ2-1, with 8 bases matching TRBD2. Germline V gene sequence: CDR1 SGHAT, CDR2 FQNNGV. Germline trimming cut 2 bases from V and 5 bases from J; bases unmatched to any gene: 11. There are 17 residues in the CDR3. In nucleotides, the CDR3 is TGTGCCAGCAGCTTAAGAGGCGGGCGGGGGGCTAACAATGAGCAGTTCTTC. Translating it yields CASSLRGGRGANNEQFF. Full variable domain (rest looked up from reference TRBV11-2 and TRBJ2-1): EAGVAQSPRYKIIEKRQSVAFWCNPISGHATLYWYQQILGQGPKLLIQFQNNGVVDDSQLPKDRFSAERLKGVDSTLKIQPAKLEDSAVYLCASSLRGGRGANNEQFFGPGTRLTVL.

The chain couples TRBV5-6 to TRBJ2-3; 11 nucleotides agree with TRBD2. The germline CDR1 and CDR2 sequences are SGHDT and YYEEEE. CDR3 size: 15 residues. Losses at the gene ends were 3 bases for V and 7 bases for J; bases not matched to a gene: 7. This CDR3 is CASSSWLAGGNTQYF. The CDR3 DNA reads TGTGCCAGCAGCTCATGGCTAGCGGGGGGAAATACGCAGTATTTT.

This chain connects TRBV9 to TRBJ2-7; 14 nucleotides match TRBD2. Germline V gene data show CDR1 as SGDLS and CDR2 as YYNGEE. Trimming removed 5 bases from V and 8 bases from J; junction bases left unmatched: 6. This CDR3 region has 14 residues. The CDR3 bases are TGTGCCAGCAGGACCGGGACTAGCGGGAGTAAGCAGTACTTC. Translation gives CASRTGTSGSKQYF. Variable domain in full (rest from reference TRBV9 and TRBJ2-7): DSGVTQTPKHLITATGQRVTLRCSPRSGDLSVYWYQQSLDQGLQFLIQYYNGEERAKGNILERFSAQQFPDLHSELNLSSLELGDSALYFCASRTGTSGSKQYFGPGTRLTVT.

Only one count was recorded for this clone. The V gene is TRBV13, the J gene TRBJ2-7; 8 positions agree with TRBD2. The CDR3 extends over 14 amino acids. In germline, CDR1 is PRHDT, CDR2 FYEKMQ (reference sequence). V trimming: 3 bases; J trimming: 3 bases; junction bases outside the gene matches: 4. CDR3 sequence: CASSLGLVRYEQYF. DNA for the CDR3: TGTGCCAGCAGCTTGGGACTAGTTCGCTACGAGCAGTACTTC.

The chain links TRBV30 to TRBJ2-1; 11 bases align to TRBD1. The germline gives CDR1 GTSNPN, CDR2 SVGIG (reference sequence). The CDR3 has 15 residues. V gave up 3 bases and J gave up 10 bases; unmatched junction bases: 11. CDR3 in amino acids: CAWSPGQGVSSEQFF. The CDR3 nucleotides read TGTGCCTGGAGCCCGGGACAGGGGGTTTCTTCAGAGCAGTTCTTC.